This section outlines one T cell receptor (beta chain) sequence together with its context. The data were taken from a study of blood T cell repertoires in COVID-19. Study-wide background: COVID-19 samples from acute and convalescent phases originated in the United States, Italy and Spain.

This CDR3 region has 13 residues. V lost 6 bases, J lost 2 bases, and 10 bases lay in between. In the study's own analysis: It was from reference gene primer amplification that nucleated cell counts were estimated. Sequencing was performed with immunoSEQ multiplex PCR; in TCRdb, only in-frame clones are kept and a portion is missing. The V and J calls and clone size were taken over from that table, and D and trimming were inferred from the DNA. The sample holds 200,000 to 250,000 clones, around 82% seen once. Individuals aged about 18 to 89 years were recruited from around 22 US areas. Cohort assignment relied on participant-reported clinical history.

Material: PBMCs or T cells enriched from blood (not recorded which). This chain joins TRBV12-3 or TRBV12-4 and TRBJ1-2; D perhaps matches TRBD1 (5 bases). The sequence came from a middle-aged woman with acute COVID-19. The CDR3: CASSQQENYGYTF. The CDR3 bases are TGTGCCAGCAGCCAACAGGAGAACTATGGCTACACCTTC.